One sample yielded the 5 T cell receptor beta chains listed below, sequenced in a study of T cell changes during pregnancy in multiple sclerosis. Assay: immunoSEQ multiplex PCR; the TCRdb copy retains only in-frame clones and omits some. Of under 80,000 clones in the sample, 85% to 95% are singletons; the top ten hold about 2%. The specimen comprised peripheral blood, sampled before pregnancy. Every receptor here comes from a female donor with multiple sclerosis, enrolled in a pregnancy study.

This chain uses TRBV7-2 with TRBJ2-3; D gene ambiguous. Germline V gives CDR1 SGHTA, CDR2 FQGNSA. The CDR3 length is 13 residues. V was pared by 1 base and J by 6 bases, with 8 bases between. CDR3 bases: TGTGCCAGCAGCTTAGTCGGAGTTGATACGCAGTATTTT. Its translation is CASSLVGVDTQYF.

This clone was observed a few times. One end of the junction is discordant with germline, which a read error may explain. The chain joins TRBV2 to TRBJ2-7; possibly TRBD1 for D (6 bases). Germline lookup yields CDR1 SNHLY and CDR2 FYNNEI. The CDR3 sequence is 12 residues long. The CDR3 region has the DNA TGTGCCAGCAGCCCCGCTGGGACAATCCCCCCCTTC. Residues: CASSPAGTIPPF. Full variable domain (remainder filled in from reference TRBV2 and TRBJ2-7): EPEVTQTPSHQVTQMGQEVILRCVPISNHLYFYWYRQILGQKVEFLVSFYNNEISEKSEIFDDQFSVERPDGSNFTLKIRSTKLEDSAMYFCASSPAGTIPPFGPGTRLTVT.

The gene calls are TRBV11-1 and TRBJ1-2; maybe TRBD1 (6 bases). Germline loops: CDR1 SGHAT, CDR2 FQDESV (reference sequence). V shed 6 bases and J shed 7 bases, with 15 bases lying between them. The CDR3 covers 13 residues. CDR3 nucleotides: TGTGCCAGCAGTTTAACGAGGGGGTCTGGCTACACCTTC. Translation: CASSLTRGSGYTF.

CDR3 loop: CASSASGGTEAFF. The CDR3 DNA follows: TGTGCCAGCAGTGCATCCGGGGGCACTGAAGCTTTCTTT. This chain connects TRBV6-1 to TRBJ1-1; maybe TRBD1 (5 bases). Germline V gene sequence: CDR1 MNHNS, CDR2 SASEGT. With 4 bases removed from V and 4 bases from J, the gap between germline ends came to 10 bases. The CDR3 is 13 residues long.

This rearrangement joins TRBV6-5 to TRBJ1-1, with 9 bases that match TRBD1. CDR3 length: 14 amino acids. Trimming took 5 bases from V and 6 from J; bases not matched to a gene: 7. Germline CDR1 and CDR2: MNHEY and SVGAGI. For the CDR3, the DNA is TGTGCCAGCAGTACCGACAGGGGGAGGGCTGAAGCTTTCTTT. Translated: CASSTDRGRAEAFF.